Sequencing of this TCR beta chain was carried out in a study of T-cell memory formation after mild COVID-19. Study context: For the most part, TCR clusters were specific to one donor. Study-level findings and limits: Among clones peaking at day 37 in the second wave, SARS-CoV-2 specificity remained unconfirmed. CM and EM subsets held most contracting CD4+ clones; EMRA held CD8+ ones. Some clones that responded turned up in pre-infection memory, which suggests that cross-reactive memory joined in.

TCRdb independently ran MiXCR on the 5' RACE reads; one entry per CDR3 protein. This sample has a few hundred thousand distinct CDR3 sequences, with 10% found just once. The CDR3 has 14 residues. Germline V lookup: CDR1 SGHTA, CDR2 FQGNSA. The V and J ends lost 5 bases and 4 bases, in that order; junction bases with no gene match: 7. This clonotype was seen many times. The antigen is unknown. This sequence joins TRBV7-2 and TRBJ1-2; 7 bases are shared with TRBD1. This TCR was recovered from a man between 18 and 29 years old who had mild COVID-19 (a few samples of this study predate the infection). Cell type and time point are not known. Sequencing was done on a sample of PBMCs or a T cell subset sorted from them (not recorded which). The DNA of the CDR3 is TGTGCCAGCAGCCTAACCGGGACAGCCTATGGCTACACCTTC. It translates to CASSLTGTAYGYTF.